This T cell receptor (beta chain) originates from a study of CD8 T cells in Susac syndrome. Comment on this clonotype: Its antigen is as yet unknown.

In the multiple sclerosis control group, patients were treatment-naive and had stable or active relapsing-remitting disease. FACS was used to enrich TEMRA cells, whereas the CD8+ and CD4+ T cells were obtained by negative isolation. Notes on the study in general: Only a relatively small number of individuals were included in the TCR sequencing and HLA analysis.

RNA totalling roughly 0.45 to 1 ug underwent reverse transcription with random hexamers. With immunoSEQ multiplex PCR, TCR beta CDR3 was amplified across 54 Vbeta and 13 Jbeta. One entry per CDR3 protein, called by TCRdb with MiXCR from the immunoSEQ multiplex PCR reads. The sample consists of under 200,000 distinct CDR3 sequences, roughly 95% of them appearing once. Sample: CD8+ T cells from PBMCs. The TCR originated in a human donor with multiple sclerosis.

Here the CDR3 DNA reads TGTGCCAGCAGCTTCGGACCTGGCCTCCCCAAAAACATTCAGTACTTC. Translating it yields CASSFGPGLPKNIQYF. This chain uses TRBV11-2 with TRBJ2-4; D not certain. There are 16 residues in the CDR3. Trimming took off 3 bases at V and 2 bases at J, with 14 bases between the two ends. Per germline, CDR1 SGHAT and CDR2 FQNNGV.